Presented here are 24 T cell receptor beta chains from one specimen sequenced in a study of T cells in women clearing cervical HPV infection. Clones were sequenced by immunoSEQ multiplex PCR, and TCRdb holds only the in-frame ones, with some missing. Recorded here are about 22,000 clones; the top ten clones represent 4% to 5.5%. Sequenced input: blood buffy coat. These receptor sequences come from a woman between 18 and 75 years old with a cervical HPV16 infection that either progressed to CIN3+ or cleared (not recorded which).

For this clone: The DNA ends 3 residues before the CDR3 does, and the rest of the CDR3 is filled in from the germline J gene. V and J are TRBV6-1 and TRBJ1-6, with D possibly TRBD1 on 6 matching bases. The germline V gene has CDR1 MNHNS and CDR2 SASEGT. V was clipped by 0 bases and J by 9 bases, with 18 bases between them. This CDR3 spans 17 amino acids. CDR3 DNA (partial): TGTGCCAGCAGTGAAGCGTCGACGGGGGGCGACGGTTCACCC. This gives the protein CASSEASTGGDGSP. The full CDR3 protein reads CASSEASTGGDGSPLHF.

On this clone itself: The read ends 3 residues before the CDR3 terminus; that terminus is restored from the germline J gene. This chain connects TRBV5-1 to TRBJ2-7, with TRBD1 matching over 10 bases. V was pared by 1 base and J by 1 base, with 5 bases of the junction left unmatched. This CDR3 is 16 amino acids long. Germline-derived CDR1 and CDR2 are SGHRS and YFSETQ. Partial CDR3 DNA: TGCGCCAGCAGCTTGCCGGGACAGGGGAGGTCCTACGAG. Amino acids: CASSLPGQGRSYE. In full, the CDR3 is CASSLPGQGRSYEQYF.

As to this clone: The read is 3 residues too short to cover the CDR3 end, so that end is filled in from the germline J gene. The chain is built from TRBV5-1 and TRBJ1-1, with D unclear. Trimming pared 4 bases from V and 6 bases from J, leaving 16 bases between. CDR1 and CDR2 (germline): SGHRS, YFSETQ. This CDR3 region has 14 residues. The sequenced CDR3 bases are TGCGCCAGCAGCGCCGCGGGTCGCCCCGCTGAA. It encodes CASSAAGRPAE. The entire CDR3 sequence reads CASSAAGRPAEAFF.

On this clone: The read finishes 3 residues shy of the CDR3 end, and the germline J gene is used to complete it. The V gene is TRBV27, the J gene TRBJ1-1; TRBD1 might be the D (5 bases). In germline, CDR1 is MNHEY, CDR2 SMNVEV (reference sequence). The V end lost 8 bases, the J end lost 6 bases, and 10 bases lay between the germline ends. The CDR3 runs 11 residues. CDR3 sequence: CASPQGPEAFF. CDR3 DNA, as far as it was read: TGTGCCAGCCCCCAGGGCCCTGAA.

With respect to this clone: The read stops 3 residues short of the end of the CDR3; the missing end is completed from the germline J gene. This rearrangement joins TRBV19 to TRBJ1-6; 8 bases are shared with TRBD1. From germline, CDR1 is LNHDA and CDR2 SQIVND (reference sequence). This CDR3 has 16 amino acids. V lost 2 bases and J lost 9; bases outside the gene matches: 9. The sequenced CDR3 bases are TGTGCCAGTAGTATACCACAGGGGGTTGATAGTTCACCC. Protein product: CASSIPQGVDSSP. Given in full, the CDR3 is CASSIPQGVDSSPLHF.

As for this clone: The CDR3 end lies 3 residues beyond the end of the read and is filled in from the germline J gene. The gene calls are TRBV28 and TRBJ2-5; the D gene is possibly TRBD2 (5 bases). V lost 6 bases and J 4 bases, leaving 9 bases between the germline ends. This CDR3 comprises 12 residues. Germline-derived CDR1 and CDR2 are MDHEN and SYDVKM. This CDR3 is CASRASGETQYF. The DNA read from the CDR3 is TGTGCCAGCAGGGCCAGCGGAGAGACC.

In the case of this clone: With the read ending 3 residues before the CDR3 end, the germline J gene is used to fill in that end. The chain uses TRBV20-1 and TRBJ2-7; D possibly corresponds to TRBD1 (5 bases). This CDR3 is built from 12 residues. Germline lookup yields CDR1 DFQATT and CDR2 SNEGSKA (reference sequence). V dropped 3 bases and J dropped 3 bases, with 9 bases sitting between them. CDR3 sequence reads: CSASEGVYEQYF. Incomplete CDR3 DNA: TGCAGTGCTAGTGAAGGGGTCTACGAG.

Concerning this clone itself: The read terminates 3 residues before the CDR3 end, so the remaining end is supplied by the germline J gene. V and J are TRBV5-1 and TRBJ1-3; D is unclear. V dropped 0 bases and J dropped 4 bases, with 8 bases sitting between them. Germline CDR1 reads SGHRS; CDR2 reads YFSETQ. The CDR3 is 14 amino acids. The part of the CDR3 DNA that was read is TGCGCCAGCAGCTTGGGAAGCAACGGAAACACC. It codes for CASSLGSNGNT. The full CDR3 is CASSLGSNGNTIYF.

Of note for this clone: The CDR3 end falls 3 residues outside the read, so it is completed with the germline J gene. This chain joins TRBV7-2 and TRBJ2-3; TRBD1 aligns across 7 bases. Germline CDR1 SGHTA, CDR2 FQGNSA. This CDR3 comprises 15 residues. The CDR3 DNA, read in part, is TGTGCCAGCAGCTTAGCAGGGGGCGGCAATCAGCCG. This sequence encodes CASSLAGGGNQP. The whole CDR3 is CASSLAGGGNQPQYF.

As regards this clone: The observed sequence ends 3 residues before the CDR3 terminus, with the missing tail filled in from the germline J gene. J is TRBJ1-2 and V is TRBV6-2 or TRBV6-3; D is uncertain. The CDR3 length is 12 residues. Per the germline V gene, CDR1 is MNHEY and CDR2 is SVGEGT. CDR3 DNA (partial): TGTGCCAGCAGCCCAGACTCCTACGAC. Protein sequence: CASSPDSYD. In full, the CDR3 is CASSPDSYDYTF.

This chain's CDR3 is CASSPLGQGTEQFF. Partial CDR3 DNA: TGTGCCAGCAGCCCACTGGGACAGGGGACTGAG. The rearrangement uses TRBV9 and TRBJ2-1; TRBD1 agrees at 10 bases. The CDR3 extends 3 residues past the end of the read, so its final part is completed from the germline J gene. There are 14 residues in the CDR3. V was pared by 4 bases and J by 9 bases, with 7 bases of the junction left unmatched. CDR1 is SGDLS and CDR2 is YYNGEE in the germline V gene.

The part of the CDR3 DNA that was read is TGTGCCAGCAGTGTTAGACAGGGCATCAATCAGCCC. Encoded protein: CASSVRQGINQP. The entire CDR3 protein is CASSVRQGINQPQHF. This chain links TRBV6-1 with TRBJ1-5; the match to TRBD1 covers 7 bases. The missing CDR3 end, 3 residues past where the read stops, is filled in from the germline J gene. V was pared by 4 bases and J by 3 bases, with 6 bases of the junction left unmatched. The germline CDR1 and CDR2 sequences are MNHNS and SASEGT. CDR3 length: 15 residues.

Concerning this clone: The read finishes 3 residues shy of the CDR3 end, and the germline J gene is used to complete it. This chain connects TRBV28 to TRBJ2-1, with TRBD2 identical over 12 bases. After removal of 6 bases from V and 8 bases from J, the junction contained 11 bases not matched to a gene. Germline V lookup: CDR1 MDHEN, CDR2 SYDVKM. This CDR3 has 16 residues. The CDR3 spells CASSTTTSGRTHEQFF. The CDR3 DNA, read in part, is TGTGCCAGCAGCACTACAACTAGCGGGAGGACTCATGAG.

A remark on this clone: The sequence runs out 3 residues before the end of the CDR3; the remainder is reconstructed from the germline J gene. The chain has TRBV12-3 or TRBV12-4 and TRBJ2-7; D is possibly TRBD2 (6 bases). V lost 3 bases, J lost 5 bases, and 14 bases lay in between. The CDR3 runs to 14 residues. The CDR3 here is CASSLSPSVHEQYF. The covered CDR3 bases are TGTGCCAGCAGTTTGTCACCTAGCGTCCACGAG.

Details on this clone: The read comes to an end 3 residues before the CDR3 does, leaving the germline J gene to fill in the end. The chain employs TRBV19 and TRBJ1-5; 7 nucleotides align to TRBD1. In germline, CDR1 is LNHDA, CDR2 SQIVND (reference sequence). CDR3 length equals 16 residues. Losses at the gene ends were 7 bases for V and 0 bases for J; bases not matched to a gene: 9. The CDR3 loop is CASIRGTGASNQPQHF. CDR3 DNA (partial): TGTGCCAGTATCAGAGGAACAGGGGCTAGCAATCAGCCC.

Concerning this clone: The sequenced fragment ends 3 residues before the CDR3 boundary, so the rest is inferred from the germline J gene. The genes are TRBV20-1 and TRBJ2-3; tentative D call: TRBD1 (6 bases). With 6 bases removed from V and 6 bases from J, the gap between germline ends came to 10 bases. Germline V gives CDR1 DFQATT, CDR2 SNEGSKA (reference sequence). This CDR3 comprises 11 residues. CDR3 residues: CSATGLDTQYF. Partial CDR3 DNA: TGCAGTGCAACAGGGTTGGATACG.

About this clone: The DNA ends 3 residues before the CDR3 does, and the rest of the CDR3 is filled in from the germline J gene. V gene TRBV20-1 combines with J gene TRBJ2-1; 9 bases map to TRBD2. CDR1 and CDR2 from the germline V gene are DFQATT and SNEGSKA (reference sequence). The length of the CDR3 is 15 residues. J gave up 2 bases and V 3 bases, and 5 bases lay outside the gene matches. Here the CDR3 reads CSASLAGVAYNEQFF. CDR3 bases read: TGCAGTGCTAGCTTAGCGGGAGTTGCCTACAATGAG.

A note on this clone: The CDR3 end is not reached by the read, which stops 3 residues before it; the germline J gene fills it in. V is TRBV7-9 and J is TRBJ2-1; D perhaps matches TRBD1 (6 bases). The CDR3 consists of 14 residues. Looked up from germline, CDR1 is SEHNR and CDR2 is FQNEAQ (reference sequence). V shed 1 base and J shed 4 bases, with 8 bases lying between them. The DNA read from the CDR3 is TGTGCCAGCAGCTTAGAGGACAGTTACAATGAG. It specifies CASSLEDSYNE. The entire CDR3 protein reads CASSLEDSYNEQFF.

With respect to this clone: The read falls 3 residues short of the CDR3 end, and the missing part is taken from the germline J gene. The chain joins TRBV2 to TRBJ1-5, with D possibly matching TRBD1 (5 bases). Germline-derived CDR1 and CDR2 are SNHLY and FYNNEI. V was cut by 5 bases and J by 1 base, with 9 bases left in between. The CDR3 is 14 amino acids. The CDR3 loop reads CASSRTTSNQPQHF. CDR3 DNA (partial): TGTGCCAGCAGTAGGACAACCAGCAATCAGCCC.

Comment on this clone: The observed sequence ends 3 residues before the CDR3 terminus, with the missing tail filled in from the germline J gene. The chain employs TRBV7-9 and TRBJ1-1, with D maybe TRBD1 (5 bases). Trimming took 5 bases from V and 4 from J, leaving 14 bases between them. Germline V lookup: CDR1 SEHNR, CDR2 FQNEAQ (reference sequence). The CDR3 is made up of 14 amino acids. The covered CDR3 bases are TGTGCCAGCAGCGTCTGGCAGGGTGGCACTGAA. This translates into CASSVWQGGTE. The full CDR3 reads CASSVWQGGTEAFF.

Remarks on this clone: The CDR3 end is not reached by the read, which stops 3 residues before it; the germline J gene fills it in. J is TRBJ2-5 and V is TRBV5-3, with D possibly matching TRBD1 (8 bases). TRBV5-3 is treated as an ORF (open reading frame) with a function not yet certain. This CDR3 spans 14 amino acids. The V gene lost 0 bases and the J gene lost 5 bases, with 11 bases spanning the gap. The sequenced part of the CDR3 DNA is TGTGCCAGAAGCTTGGAACAGGGGGGGGAGACC. This codes for CARSLEQGGET. The CDR3 reads in full as CARSLEQGGETQYF.

Remarks on this clone: The CDR3 end lies 3 residues beyond the end of the read and is filled in from the germline J gene. This chain connects TRBV6-1 to TRBJ2-3; weak D call: TRBD1 (5 bases). This CDR3 has 14 residues. Germline values: CDR1 MNHNS, CDR2 SASEGT. The sequenced part of the CDR3 DNA is TGTGCCAGCAGTGAAGCCCACAGGTTCCAGCCG. Protein sequence: CASSEAHRFQP. The full CDR3 sequence reads CASSEAHRFQPQYF.

This clone is identified as medium-sized from frequency. CDR3 DNA, as far as it was read: TGTGCCAGCTCACCTTTAGGGGAGACC. This translates into CASSPLGET. The whole CDR3 is CASSPLGETQYF. The rearrangement uses TRBV18 and TRBJ2-5, with D unclear. The CDR3 end lies 3 residues beyond the end of the read and is filled in from the germline J gene. V lost 3 bases, J lost 5 bases, and 7 bases lay in between. The germline gives CDR1 KGHSH, CDR2 LQKENI. The CDR3 totals 12 residues.

Turning to this clone: The CDR3 is cut off 3 residues early in the read; its end comes from the germline J gene. The chain recombines TRBV7-8 with TRBJ1-5; 7 nucleotides line up with TRBD1. CDR1 and CDR2 (germline): SGHVS, FQNEAQ. With V trimmed by 5 bases and J by 1 base, 14 bases remained unmatched. The CDR3 runs to 18 residues. The DNA read from the CDR3 is TGTGCCAGCAGCCTGAGGCGACAGGGTTTGAGCAGCAATCAGCCC. It specifies CASSLRRQGLSSNQP. The entire CDR3 is CASSLRRQGLSSNQPQHF.